This T cell receptor (beta chain) was found in a study of T cell repertoires in cytomegalovirus infection. Study-wide background: CMV infection and matching HLA type were both indicated by public TCR beta signatures.

TCRdb used MiXCR to reprocess the reads, holding one entry per CDR3 protein. The sample gives around 500,000 distinct CDR3 sequences, approximately 42% of which show up once; roughly two fifths is in the top ten. The CDR3 totals 15 residues. V was cut by 0 bases and J by 3 bases, with 11 bases left in between. CDR1 KGHSH and CDR2 LQKENI come from the germline V gene. The study's findings and limits: In two of eight donors, the top clonotype was HLA-C-restricted CMV-specific.

Regarding this clonotype: The antigen remains unidentified.

The specimen was cultured PBMCs, collected from culture after CMV antigen stimulation. The chain joins TRBV18 to TRBJ1-2; D unclear. This sequence originates from a human donor in good health (CMV status not recorded). Some clones in this sample may be carry-over from other donors' samples. The CDR3 DNA follows: TGTGCCAGCTCACCACCGGCGCCCTCGGACTATGGCTACACCTTC. Its protein is CASSPPAPSDYGYTF.